The 28 T cell receptor beta chains given below trace back to one sample, sequenced in a study of blood T cell repertoires in COVID-19. This table comes from immunoSEQ multiplex PCR, and its TCRdb copy is limited to in-frame clones, with some not included. The sample yields tens of thousands of clones, about 81% seen once. Sequencing was done on a sample of peripheral blood. The receptors come from an older woman with acute or convalescent COVID-19.

The V and J genes are TRBV7-9 and TRBJ1-1; D not resolved. CDR3 size: 14 residues. Trimming cost V 1 base and J 4 bases, with 10 bases left between them. Germline V gives CDR1 SEHNR, CDR2 FQNEAQ (reference sequence). CDR3 sequence (DNA): TGTGCCAGCAGCTTAGGACAAACTGCCACTGAAGCTTTCTTT. Protein sequence: CASSLGQTATEAFF. Looking up the rest from reference TRBV7-9 and TRBJ1-1 gives the full variable domain: DTGVSQNPRHKITKRGQNVTFRCDPISEHNRLYWYRQTLGQGPEFLTYFQNEAQLEKSRLLSDRFSAERPKGSFSTLEIQRTEQGDSAMYLCASSLGQTATEAFFGQGTRLTVV.

The chain links TRBV19 to TRBJ2-6; perhaps TRBD2 as D (6 bases). The CDR3 has 16 residues. The germline V gene has CDR1 LNHDA and CDR2 SQIVND (reference sequence). Trimming stripped 3 bases from V and 5 bases from J, with 14 bases between. This CDR3 reads CASSIGSGRRANVLTF. CDR3 in DNA: TGTGCCAGTAGTATCGGTAGCGGTCGGAGGGCCAACGTCCTGACTTTC. Using reference TRBV19 and TRBJ2-6 for the parts outside the CDR3, the full variable domain is DGGITQSPKYLFRKEGQNVTLSCEQNLNHDAMYWYRQDPGQGLRLIYYSQIVNDFQKGDIAEGYSVSREKKESFPLTVTSAQKNPTAFYLCASSIGSGRRANVLTFGAGSRLTVL.

This chain uses TRBV2 with TRBJ2-5; 11 bases agree with TRBD1. Losses at the gene ends were 5 bases for V and 4 bases for J; bases not matched to a gene: 6. CDR3 length: 15 residues. Germline CDR1 and CDR2: SNHLY and FYNNEI. CDR3 loop: CASSFRTGGPETQYF. The CDR3 DNA is TGTGCCAGCAGTTTCAGGACAGGGGGCCCAGAGACCCAGTACTTC.

The chain joins TRBV7-2 to TRBJ1-5; TRBD1 might be the D (6 bases). The ends were cut back, 3 bases at V and 1 base at J, with 7 bases in the middle. The germline gives CDR1 SGHTA, CDR2 FQGNSA. The CDR3 consists of 14 residues. The CDR3 reads CASSFGQSNQPQHF. The CDR3 DNA reads TGTGCCAGCAGCTTTGGACAGAGCAATCAGCCCCAGCATTTT.

The genes are TRBV18 and TRBJ2-3; TRBD2 matches at 13 bases. V shed 6 bases and J 0 bases; nucleotides not matched to a gene: 6. The CDR3 has 17 residues. Germline CDR1 and CDR2: KGHSH and LQKENI. Written as DNA, the CDR3 is TGTGCCAGCTCGTCTACTAGCGGGGGGGAGAGCACAGATACGCAGTATTTT. Encoded protein: CASSSTSGGESTDTQYF.

Only a few counts were recorded for this clone. At one end, the junction sequence differs from germline, possibly due to a read error. The chain carries TRBV5-8 and TRBJ2-1, with a possible D match to TRBD2 (5 bases). Looked up from germline, CDR1 is SGHTS and CDR2 is YDEGEE. The CDR3 length is 11 residues. The CDR3 region has the DNA TGTGCCAGCAGCTTGGAACGAAAGCGGCTCTTC. Translating it yields CASSLERKRLF.

CDR3 sequence: CASSSPGTRTGELFF. Here the CDR3 DNA reads TGTGCCAGCAGTTCACCCGGGACTAGGACCGGGGAGCTGTTTTTT. The rearrangement links TRBV9 to TRBJ2-2, with 8 positions matching TRBD2. The length of the CDR3 is 15 residues. V trimming: 5 bases; J trimming: 5 bases; junction bases outside the gene matches: 8. Germline values: CDR1 SGDLS, CDR2 YYNGEE.

The V gene is TRBV2, the J gene TRBJ2-7, with 9 bases lining up with TRBD1. Germline V gene sequence: CDR1 SNHLY, CDR2 FYNNEI. The V and J ends lost 4 bases and 5 bases, in that order; junction bases with no gene match: 9. This CDR3 region has 15 residues. Here the CDR3 DNA reads TGTGCCAGCAGTGGTTCGGACAGGGGAATCGACGAGCAGTACTTC. Protein: CASSGSDRGIDEQYF.

The sample holds one count of this clone. V and J are TRBV19 and TRBJ1-2; weak D call: TRBD1 (5 bases). Trimming shortened V by 7 bases and J by 8 bases, and 14 bases separated the two germline ends. Germline values: CDR1 LNHDA, CDR2 SQIVND (reference sequence). The CDR3 runs to 12 residues. The CDR3 loop reads CASTGREDGYTF. For the CDR3, the DNA is TGTGCCAGTACGGGCAGGGAGGACGGCTACACCTTC. Combining the CDR3 with reference TRBV19 and TRBJ1-2 gives the whole variable domain DGGITQSPKYLFRKEGQNVTLSCEQNLNHDAMYWYRQDPGQGLRLIYYSQIVNDFQKGDIAEGYSVSREKKESFPLTVTSAQKNPTAFYLCASTGREDGYTFGSGTRLTVV.

The chain carries TRBV29-1 and TRBJ1-1; D is unresolved. CDR3 size: 11 residues. Trimming removed 5 bases at V and 5 bases at J, with 9 bases between. Germline CDR1 is SQVTM and CDR2 is ANQGSEA. The CDR3 is CSVFPGTEAFF. In DNA form, the CDR3 reads TGCAGCGTTTTTCCGGGAACTGAAGCTTTCTTT. The variable domain in full, completed from reference TRBV29-1 and TRBJ1-1, reads SAVISQKPSRDICQRGTSLTIQCQVDSQVTMMFWYRQQPGQSLTLIATANQGSEATYESGFVIDKFPISRPNLTFSTLTVSNMSPEDSSIYLCSVFPGTEAFFGQGTRLTVV.

The V gene is TRBV6-1, the J gene TRBJ1-1; D is uncertain. Per the germline V gene, CDR1 is MNHNS and CDR2 is SASEGT. V gave up 3 bases and J gave up 7 bases, with 18 bases separating them. The CDR3 is made up of 15 amino acids. This chain's CDR3 is CASSDPSQGSGEAFF. CDR3 sequence (DNA): TGTGCCAGCAGTGACCCTAGTCAAGGCTCGGGTGAAGCTTTCTTT.

J is TRBJ2-3 and V is TRBV27, with D possibly being TRBD2 (5 bases). The CDR3 consists of 14 residues. Germline V lookup: CDR1 MNHEY, CDR2 SMNVEV (reference sequence). V lost 8 bases, J lost 2 bases, and 14 bases lay in between. CDR3 region: CASSRWESTDTQYF. In nucleotides, the CDR3 is TGTGCCAGCTCGCGGTGGGAGTCCACAGATACGCAGTATTTT.

This clone was recorded only once. The chain recombines TRBV7-8 with TRBJ1-5, with a possible D match to TRBD1 (5 bases). V was trimmed by 3 bases and J by 5 bases, leaving 11 bases between them. This CDR3 has 14 residues. Germline CDR1 and CDR2: SGHVS and FQNEAQ. The DNA for the CDR3 is TGTGCCAGCAGCTTTACCCCGGGGGATCAGCCCCAGCATTTT. It translates to CASSFTPGDQPQHF.

This clone came up a few times. The chain couples TRBV29-1 to TRBJ2-1, with D perhaps matching TRBD2 (7 bases). Germline loops: CDR1 SQVTM, CDR2 ANQGSEA. The ends were cut back, 7 bases at V and 5 bases at J, with 15 bases in the middle. This CDR3 has 13 residues. CDR3 in DNA: TGCAGCGCCCTGGGGGCGGGGGACAATGAGCAGTTCTTC. Translated: CSALGAGDNEQFF.

This clone was counted only a few times. CDR3 amino acids: CASSESGTGSTEAFF. As DNA, the CDR3 is TGTGCCAGCAGCGAATCCGGGACAGGGAGCACTGAAGCTTTCTTT. This sequence joins TRBV7-2 and TRBJ1-1, with 9 bases lining up with TRBD1. Germline loops: CDR1 SGHTA, CDR2 FQGNSA. This CDR3 has 15 amino acids. The J segment lost 4 bases and the V segment lost 5 bases, leaving 8 bases of the junction unmatched.

The rearrangement uses TRBV5-1 and TRBJ2-3, with TRBD2 matching 7 bases. This CDR3 comprises 16 residues. The germline V gene has CDR1 SGHRS and CDR2 YFSETQ. V shed 1 base and J 0 bases; nucleotides not matched to a gene: 5. The CDR3 region is CASSLWVGGSTDTQYF. CDR3 bases: TGCGCCAGCAGCTTGTGGGTCGGGGGGAGCACAGATACGCAGTATTTT.

This clone was recorded a few times. The chain combines TRBV29-1 with TRBJ1-1, with 7 bases aligning to TRBD1. The germline V gene has CDR1 SQVTM and CDR2 ANQGSEA. Germline trimming cut 7 bases from V and 1 base from J; bases unmatched to any gene: 6. CDR3 length: 13 residues. The CDR3 sequence is CSATGVGNTEAFF. The CDR3 DNA reads as TGCAGCGCAACAGGGGTAGGGAACACTGAAGCTTTCTTT.

J is TRBJ1-1 and V is TRBV10-3; D remains unclear. The germline CDR1 and CDR2 sequences are ENHRY and SYGVKD. Trimming shortened V by 10 bases and J by 5 bases, and 20 bases separated the two germline ends. This CDR3 has 14 residues. CDR3 coding DNA: TGTGCCACAAACCGGGAAGCCGGCTGGACTGAAGCTTTCTTT. It is translated as CATNREAGWTEAFF.

The chain uses TRBV7-2 and TRBJ1-6; 9 nucleotides agree with TRBD1. The CDR3 totals 15 residues. The junction had 4 bases not matched to a gene; V was cut back by 5 bases and J by 5 bases. Germline V lookup: CDR1 SGHTA, CDR2 FQGNSA. Written as DNA, the CDR3 is TGTGCCAGCAGCCGCCGGGACAGGGATAATTCACCCCTCCACTTT. Its translation is CASSRRDRDNSPLHF.

The chain employs TRBV2 and TRBJ1-1; TRBD1 is a possible D gene (5 bases). This CDR3 spans 16 amino acids. V dropped 2 bases and J dropped 0 bases, with 13 bases sitting between them. CDR1 is SNHLY, CDR2 FYNNEI, per germline. CDR3 loop: CASSEIRGAMNTEAFF. CDR3 nucleotide sequence: TGTGCCAGCAGTGAAATTAGGGGTGCCATGAACACTGAAGCTTTCTTT.

The chain is built from TRBV24-1 and TRBJ2-1; 8 bases fit TRBD2. The germline V gene has CDR1 KGHDR and CDR2 SFDVKD. The CDR3 length is 14 residues. V was clipped by 0 bases and J by 7 bases; unmatched bases: 1. CDR3 in DNA: TGTGCCACCAGTGATTTGCGGGGGGGGAATGAGCAGTTCTTC. Translation: CATSDLRGGNEQFF.

The V call is TRBV7-9, the J call TRBJ2-1; weak D call: TRBD2 (6 bases). V was trimmed by 6 bases and J by 16 bases, leaving 22 bases between them. This CDR3 comprises 13 residues. The germline V gene has CDR1 SEHNR and CDR2 FQNEAQ (reference sequence). CDR3 residues: CASSPTGVGFFFF. CDR3 nucleotides: TGTGCCAGCAGTCCCACGGGGGTGGGCTTCTTCTTCTTC.

The chain links TRBV25-1 to TRBJ1-2; the match to TRBD1 covers 10 bases. The CDR3 spans 12 residues. CDR1 is MGHDK, CDR2 SYGVNS, per germline. With 6 bases clipped from V and 6 bases from J, the junction kept 1 base outside the gene matches. The CDR3 loop is CASRDRGNGYTF. The CDR3, as DNA: TGTGCCAGCAGGGACAGGGGGAATGGCTACACCTTC.

This chain connects TRBV7-2 to TRBJ2-1; D is perhaps TRBD1 (5 bases). Germline assignment: CDR1 SGHTA and CDR2 FQGNSA. Trimming took off 3 bases at V and 4 bases at J, with 13 bases between the two ends. The CDR3 runs to 15 residues. The CDR3, as DNA: TGTGCCAGCAGCTTCAACAGGCCACTTTACAATGAGCAGTTCTTC. This encodes CASSFNRPLYNEQFF. Full variable domain (remainder filled in from reference TRBV7-2 and TRBJ2-1): GAGVSQSPSNKVTEKGKDVELRCDPISGHTALYWYRQSLGQGLEFLIYFQGNSAPDKSGLPSDRFSAERTGGSVSTLTIQRTQQEDSAVYLCASSFNRPLYNEQFFGPGTRLTVL.

The V and J genes are TRBV7-2 and TRBJ2-1, with 8 positions matching TRBD2. Germline V CDR1 and CDR2: SGHTA, FQGNSA. Trimming took 0 bases from V and 14 from J; bases not matched to a gene: 15. The CDR3 totals 16 residues. The CDR3 sequence: CASSLAGLAGRGAEFF. In nucleotides, the CDR3 is TGTGCCAGCAGCTTAGCGGGATTAGCGGGGCGTGGGGCTGAGTTCTTC.

The genes are TRBV11-1 and TRBJ2-3; TRBD1 agrees at 7 bases. Germline CDR1 reads SGHAT; CDR2 reads FQDESV (reference sequence). With V trimmed by 5 bases and J by 6 bases, 11 bases remained unmatched. The CDR3 has 15 amino acids. For the CDR3, the DNA is TGTGCCAGCAGCCAAAGGCAGGGGGTTTCGGATACGCAGTATTTT. Translation gives CASSQRQGVSDTQYF.

V and J are TRBV9 and TRBJ1-2; D is perhaps TRBD1 (5 bases). The CDR3 runs to 13 residues. V was shortened by 4 bases and J by 8 bases, with 15 bases between the two germline ends. Looked up from germline, CDR1 is SGDLS and CDR2 is YYNGEE. CDR3 in amino acids: CASSSGQGEGYTF. The CDR3 coding sequence is TGTGCCAGCAGCTCCGGTCAGGGCGAGGGCTACACCTTC.

The chain uses TRBV6-1 and TRBJ1-1; D gene uncertain. Trimming stripped 5 bases from V and 2 bases from J, with 9 bases between. The CDR3 totals 13 residues. From germline, CDR1 is MNHNS and CDR2 SASEGT. The CDR3 nucleotides are TGTGCCAGCAGTCTAGACCTCAACACTGAAGCTTTCTTT. Translation gives CASSLDLNTEAFF.